The clone carrying this TCR beta chain was detected many times. The antigen remains undetermined. This sample is part of a study of T cells after yellow fever vaccination. Across the whole study: SMART-Seq v4 Ultra Low Input handled preparation of low-cell-number fractions.

Whole-study findings and limits: Weaker in magnitude, the secondary response showed a faster peak on day 5 versus 15.

The CDR3 runs to 13 residues. Germline CDR1 and CDR2: MNHEY and SVGEGT. V lost 2 bases and J lost 2, with 6 bases in between. Universal primer sites and UMIs were introduced during 5'RACE template-switching synthesis of TCR cDNA. One entry per CDR3 protein results from TCRdb running MiXCR on the 5' RACE reads. The data hold a few hundred thousand distinct CDR3 sequences, with approximately 12% observed a single time. Here the sequenced sample was CD4+ T cells sorted from PBMCs, taken 15 days after the yellow fever booster vaccination. This clonotype originated in a man aged 18 to 30 who received the YFV17D yellow fever vaccine. V is TRBV6-2 or TRBV6-3 and J is TRBJ2-5; D is unclear. CDR3 in DNA: TGTGCCAGCAGTTACAGCCAGCAAGAGACCCAGTACTTC. Residues: CASSYSQQETQYF.